Listed here are 32 T cell receptor beta chains from one sample, sequenced in a study of graft-versus-host responses after intestinal transplantation. Antigens of these TCRs are unknown. The protocol was immunoSEQ multiplex PCR, while the TCRdb copy is restricted to in-frame clones and leaves out a portion. The data show approximately 90,000 clones, with around 84% seen just once and approximately 0.78% held by the top ten. This material consisted of unstimulated CD4+ T cells sorted from spleen or lymph node cells, taken before intestinal transplant. All receptors come from a human donor who received an intestinal transplant.

The gene calls are TRBV9 and TRBJ2-3, with 9 bases fitting TRBD2. Germline CDR1 reads SGDLS; CDR2 reads YYNGEE. Trimming at V came to 1 base and at J to 1 base, leaving 4 bases not matched to a gene. The CDR3 is made up of 16 amino acids. The CDR3 here is CASSVSSGARTDTQYF. DNA for the CDR3: TGTGCCAGCAGCGTATCTAGCGGGGCTCGCACAGATACGCAGTATTTT.

CDR3 loop: CASSLDPGTIYEQYF. CDR3 DNA sequence: TGTGCCAGCAGCTTAGACCCCGGGACAATTTACGAGCAGTACTTC. The gene calls are TRBV11-2 and TRBJ2-7; tentative D call: TRBD1 (6 bases). This CDR3 is 15 amino acids long. Germline CDR1 reads SGHAT; CDR2 reads FQNNGV. The V end was cut by 0 bases, the J end by 4 bases, with 13 bases between. Combining the CDR3 with reference TRBV11-2 and TRBJ2-7 gives the whole variable domain EAGVAQSPRYKIIEKRQSVAFWCNPISGHATLYWYQQILGQGPKLLIQFQNNGVVDDSQLPKDRFSAERLKGVDSTLKIQPAKLEDSAVYLCASSLDPGTIYEQYFGPGTRLTVT.

V and J are TRBV6-4 and TRBJ2-3, with TRBD2 matching over 10 bases. V lost 4 bases to trimming and J lost 2 bases; unmatched junction nucleotides: 3. The CDR3 length is 15 residues. Germline V gene lookup returns CDR1 MRHNA and CDR2 SNTAGT. The CDR3 loop reads CASSVSGGDTDTQYF. The CDR3 DNA sequence: TGTGCCAGCAGTGTAAGCGGGGGGGACACAGATACGCAGTATTTT.

This clone has just one count. The J gene is TRBJ2-7, the V gene TRBV6-5, with 9 bases lining up with TRBD2. The J segment lost 9 bases and the V segment lost 5 bases, leaving 14 bases of the junction unmatched. This CDR3 has 15 amino acids. The germline V gene has CDR1 MNHEY and CDR2 SVGAGI. CDR3 in amino acids: CASSPLIAGVSVQYF. DNA for the CDR3: TGTGCCAGCAGTCCGTTAATAGCGGGGGTTTCGGTGCAGTACTTC.

This clone is a singleton in its sample. The rearrangement joins TRBV29-1 to TRBJ2-7; TRBD2 agrees at 9 bases. In germline, CDR1 is SQVTM, CDR2 ANQGSEA. This CDR3 region has 14 residues. V dropped 5 bases and J dropped 0; count of bases not matched to a gene: 5. This chain's CDR3 is CSVRTSVSSYEQYF. In DNA, the CDR3 is TGCAGCGTTAGGACTAGCGTCTCCTCCTACGAGCAGTACTTC.

The chain uses TRBV7-9 and TRBJ1-6, with a possible D match to TRBD1 (5 bases). This CDR3 contains 15 residues. Germline CDR1 SEHNR, CDR2 FQNEAQ (reference sequence). V shed 1 base and J shed 7 bases, with 11 bases lying between them. DNA of the CDR3: TGTGCCAGCAGCTTAGTAGTGACAGTCAATTCACCCCTCCACTTT. Its protein product is CASSLVVTVNSPLHF. Drawing the rest from reference TRBV7-9 and TRBJ1-6, the complete variable domain is DTGVSQNPRHKITKRGQNVTFRCDPISEHNRLYWYRQTLGQGPEFLTYFQNEAQLEKSRLLSDRFSAERPKGSFSTLEIQRTEQGDSAMYLCASSLVVTVNSPLHFGNGTRLTVT.

The chain couples TRBV7-8 to TRBJ2-6; unclear D gene. The CDR3 has 15 amino acids. Trimming took off 5 bases at V and 0 bases at J, with 8 bases between the two ends. Germline-derived CDR1 and CDR2 are SGHVS and FQNEAQ. CDR3 residues: CASSPTNSGANVLTF. CDR3 nucleotide sequence: TGTGCCAGCAGCCCAACAAACTCTGGGGCCAACGTCCTGACTTTC. The whole variable domain, remainder taken from reference TRBV7-8 and TRBJ2-6, is GAGVSQSPRYKVAKRGQDVALRCDPISGHVSLFWYQQALGQGPEFLTYFQNEAQLDKSGLPSDRFFAERPEGSVSTLKIQRTQQEDSAVYLCASSPTNSGANVLTFGAGSRLTVL.

This clone is medium-sized (0.01 to 0.1%) by share. The chain has TRBV5-1 and TRBJ2-2; 11 positions agree with TRBD2. Germline CDR1 is SGHRS and CDR2 is YFSETQ. The CDR3 is made up of 18 amino acids. Trimming removed 4 bases from V and 1 base from J; junction bases left unmatched: 9. CDR3 sequence (DNA): TGCGCCAGCAGCAAAAATACCGGGACTAGCGGGAACACCGGGGAGCTGTTTTTT. Translated, it gives CASSKNTGTSGNTGELFF. Supplemented by reference TRBV5-1 and TRBJ2-2, the full variable domain reads KAGVTQTPRYLIKTRGQQVTLSCSPISGHRSVSWYQQTPGQGLQFLFEYFSETQRNKGNFPGRFSGRQFSNSRSEMNVSTLELGDSALYLCASSKNTGTSGNTGELFFGEGSRLTVL.

The rearrangement links TRBV13 to TRBJ1-3; TRBD1 aligns across 9 bases. The CDR3 is 16 amino acids. V gave up 2 bases and J gave up 3 bases; unmatched junction bases: 5. The germline V gene has CDR1 PRHDT and CDR2 FYEKMQ (reference sequence). The CDR3 DNA sequence: TGTGCCAGCAGCTTACCGGACAGGGGATTTGGAAACACCATATATTTT. Translating gives CASSLPDRGFGNTIYF.

This sequence joins TRBV11-2 and TRBJ2-5; D remains unclear. This CDR3 spans 14 amino acids. The V gene lost 5 bases and the J gene lost 7 bases, with 17 bases spanning the gap. Germline CDR1 SGHAT, CDR2 FQNNGV. CDR3 DNA sequence: TGTGCCAGCAGCCCGATGGCCTCCCCAAGGACCCAGTACTTC. This translates into CASSPMASPRTQYF.

The chain couples TRBV2 to TRBJ1-2; D is ambiguous. CDR3 length equals 13 residues. The V and J ends lost 5 bases and 8 bases respectively, with 15 bases between them. CDR1 SNHLY and CDR2 FYNNEI come from the germline V gene. The CDR3 DNA sequence: TGTGCCAGCAGTATCAAGGACTCGGGAGGCTACACCTTC. This encodes CASSIKDSGGYTF.

This chain joins TRBV4-1 and TRBJ1-2, with a possible D match to TRBD1 (5 bases). Germline loops: CDR1 MGHRA, CDR2 YSYEKL. The V gene lost 4 bases and the J gene lost 0 bases, with 18 bases spanning the gap. CDR3 size: 17 residues. The CDR3 reads CASSPRGSRTTNYGYTF. DNA for the CDR3: TGCGCCAGCAGCCCAAGGGGTAGCAGGACAACTAACTATGGCTACACCTTC.

V gene TRBV5-5 combines with J gene TRBJ2-5; a possible D gene is TRBD1 (5 bases). The V gene's germline CDR1 is SGHKS and CDR2 YYEKEE (reference sequence). The V gene lost 4 bases and the J gene lost 5 bases, with 12 bases spanning the gap. There are 13 residues in the CDR3. In nucleotides, the CDR3 is TGTGCCAGCAGCCCAGGGCCTTTGGAGACCCAGTACTTC. This translates into CASSPGPLETQYF.

The J gene is TRBJ2-2, the V gene TRBV5-1; TRBD1 is a possible D gene (6 bases). V was pared by 2 bases and J by 7 bases, with 12 bases between. The CDR3 length is 14 residues. CDR1 and CDR2 from the germline V gene are SGHRS and YFSETQ. The CDR3 region is CASSFAGDNGELFF. In nucleotides, the CDR3 is TGCGCCAGCAGCTTCGCCGGGGACAACGGGGAGCTGTTTTTT.

The V call is TRBV4-1, the J call TRBJ2-1, with 14 bases lining up with TRBD2. With 2 bases clipped from V and 6 bases from J, the junction kept 3 bases outside the gene matches. Germline lookup yields CDR1 MGHRA and CDR2 YSYEKL. CDR3 length: 16 residues. The CDR3 sequence is CASSQPTSGRGNEQFF. CDR3 nucleotides: TGCGCCAGCAGCCAACCGACTAGCGGGAGGGGCAATGAGCAGTTCTTC.

J is TRBJ2-3 and V is TRBV11-2; 11 bases map to TRBD2. This CDR3 is 15 amino acids long. The V segment lost 6 bases and the J segment 5 bases; nucleotides outside the gene matches: 7. CDR1 is SGHAT and CDR2 is FQNNGV in the germline V gene. For the CDR3, the DNA is TGTGCCAGCAGGGTAGCGGGGGGGCCGGTAGATACGCAGTATTTT. This encodes CASRVAGGPVDTQYF.

The chain carries TRBV5-6 and TRBJ1-6, with D possibly matching TRBD1 (6 bases). The germline V and J ends were trimmed by 3 bases and 8 bases, with 15 bases remaining between them. The CDR3 extends over 15 amino acids. Germline CDR1 SGHDT, CDR2 YYEEEE. Written as DNA, the CDR3 is TGTGCCAGCAGCTCCGGGGGGCGAGGTTATTCACCCCTCCACTTT. The encoded protein is CASSSGGRGYSPLHF.

The V and J genes are TRBV5-4 and TRBJ1-1; 7 nucleotides align to TRBD1. Germline CDR1 SGHNT, CDR2 YYREEE (reference sequence). The CDR3 has 15 amino acids. Germline trimming cut 0 bases from V and 4 bases from J; bases unmatched to any gene: 6. This chain's CDR3 is CASSLGRGFRTEAFF. The CDR3 nucleotides read TGTGCCAGCAGCTTGGGCAGGGGGTTTCGCACTGAAGCTTTCTTT.

The V and J genes are TRBV19 and TRBJ2-6, with 8 bases fitting TRBD1. V dropped 7 bases and J dropped 0; count of bases not matched to a gene: 8. Germline V CDR1 and CDR2: LNHDA, SQIVND (reference sequence). This CDR3 is 17 amino acids long. In nucleotides, the CDR3 is TGTGCCAGTACCCCGACAGGGGTCTTCTCTGGGGCCAACGTCCTGACTTTC. Translating it yields CASTPTGVFSGANVLTF.

The rearrangement links TRBV6-5 to TRBJ2-1; maybe TRBD2 (6 bases). V was cut by 4 bases and J by 6 bases, with 10 bases left in between. Germline values: CDR1 MNHEY, CDR2 SVGAGI. The CDR3 contains 13 residues. Here the CDR3 reads CASSSGLFNEQFF. The DNA for the CDR3 is TGTGCCAGCAGTTCGGGACTTTTCAATGAGCAGTTCTTC.

The chain couples TRBV28 to TRBJ2-1; TRBD2 matches at 12 bases. V was clipped by 5 bases and J by 7 bases; unmatched bases: 3. The CDR3 runs 14 residues. Per germline, CDR1 MDHEN and CDR2 SYDVKM. As DNA, the CDR3 is TGTGCCAGCAGTCCAGGACTAGCGGGAAATGAGCAGTTCTTC. Its translation is CASSPGLAGNEQFF. Filled out from reference TRBV28 and TRBJ2-1, the complete variable domain reads DVKVTQSSRYLVKRTGEKVFLECVQDMDHENMFWYRQDPGLGLRLIYFSYDVKMKEKGDIPEGYSVSREKKERFSLILESASTNQTSMYLCASSPGLAGNEQFFGPGTRLTVL.

The J gene is TRBJ2-7, the V gene TRBV25-1; 9 nucleotides match TRBD1. With V trimmed by 4 bases and J by 2 bases, 9 bases remained unmatched. In germline, CDR1 is MGHDK, CDR2 SYGVNS. The CDR3 has 16 amino acids. The CDR3 region has the DNA TGTGCCAGCAGTGCGCAGGGGACAGGGAAAGCCTACGAGCAGTACTTC. It yields the protein CASSAQGTGKAYEQYF.

The CDR3 DNA is TGTGCCAGCAGCCGCGAAGGGACAGGGTACAATGAGCAGTTCTTC. It specifies CASSREGTGYNEQFF. The chain uses TRBV4-2 and TRBJ2-1; TRBD1 matches 9 bases. The germline gives CDR1 LGHNA, CDR2 YNFKEQ. After removal of 4 bases from V and 4 bases from J, the junction contained 5 bases not matched to a gene. The length of the CDR3 is 15 residues.

The rearrangement uses TRBV27 and TRBJ2-4; 11 bases fit TRBD2. The CDR3 has 17 residues. Germline CDR1 is MNHEY and CDR2 is SMNVEV (reference sequence). After removal of 3 bases from V and 2 bases from J, the junction contained 6 bases not matched to a gene. DNA of the CDR3: TGTGCCAGCAGTTTTGTAGCGGGGGGGCCCCCCAAAAACATTCAGTACTTC. As protein: CASSFVAGGPPKNIQYF.

V gene TRBV5-1 combines with J gene TRBJ2-7, with TRBD1 identical over 9 bases. With 0 bases clipped from V and 6 bases from J, the junction kept 7 bases outside the gene matches. Germline lookup yields CDR1 SGHRS and CDR2 YFSETQ. The length of the CDR3 is 15 residues. The CDR3 coding sequence is TGCGCCAGCAGCTTGGACGGACAGGGGACGGGCGAGCAGTACTTC. It is translated as CASSLDGQGTGEQYF.

The chain has TRBV4-2 and TRBJ1-6, with 7 positions matching TRBD1. CDR1 and CDR2 from the germline V gene are LGHNA and YNFKEQ. The CDR3 is 18 residues long. V was pared by 1 base and J by 3 bases, with 9 bases of the junction left unmatched. The CDR3 nucleotides read TGTGCCAGCAGCCAAGGAGACGGGACAGCTATCTATAATTCACCCCTCCACTTT. This codes for CASSQGDGTAIYNSPLHF.

The chain carries TRBV11-2 and TRBJ2-3; D remains ambiguous. The CDR3 contains 15 residues. From germline, CDR1 is SGHAT and CDR2 FQNNGV. Deletions cut 7 bases from V and 2 bases from J, with 16 bases between. CDR3 amino acids: CASTPQISATDTQYF. The CDR3 bases are TGTGCCAGCACCCCGCAGATAAGTGCCACAGATACGCAGTATTTT.

CDR3 bases: TGTGCTAGTGGTCTGGGAGTTAACTATGGCTACACCTTC. It encodes CASGLGVNYGYTF. The chain couples TRBV12-5 to TRBJ1-2, with D unclear. Germline CDR1 is LGHNT and CDR2 is FRNRAP. V gave up 5 bases and J gave up 1 base, with 8 bases separating them. The length of the CDR3 is 13 residues.

This chain joins TRBV2 and TRBJ1-5; TRBD1 might be the D (6 bases). CDR3 size: 13 residues. Germline V gene sequence: CDR1 SNHLY, CDR2 FYNNEI. CDR3 amino acids: CGGGGASNQPQHF. Written as DNA, the CDR3 is TGTGGAGGGGGGGGCGCGAGCAATCAGCCCCAGCATTTT. The full variable domain, its missing parts supplied by reference TRBV2 and TRBJ1-5, is EPEVTQTPSHQVTQMGQEVILRCVPISNHLYFYWYRQILGQKVEFLVSFYNNEISEKSEIFDDQFSVERPDGSNFTLKIRSTKLEDSAMYFCGGGGASNQPQHFGDGTRLSIL.

The gene calls are TRBV21-1 and TRBJ1-5. TRBV21-1 is tagged as a pseudogene. The CDR3 spans 15 residues. In nucleotides, the CDR3 is TGTGCCAGCAGCAAACGGAGAGGGTTGGATCAGCCCCAGCATTTT. Amino acid sequence: CASSKRRGLDQPQHF.

CDR3 region: CAGGPTGPSSYNSPLHF. CDR3 DNA sequence: TGTGCCGGCGGGCCGACAGGGCCAAGCTCCTATAATTCACCCCTCCACTTT. The rearrangement joins TRBV28 to TRBJ1-6, with 7 bases aligning to TRBD1. The CDR3 length is 17 residues. CDR1 and CDR2 from the germline V gene are MDHEN and SYDVKM. V dropped 11 bases and J dropped 0; count of bases not matched to a gene: 13.

This clone was counted a few times. The chain combines TRBV30 with TRBJ1-2; weak D call: TRBD1 (5 bases). There are 12 residues in the CDR3. From germline, CDR1 is GTSNPN and CDR2 SVGIG (reference sequence). V shed 1 base and J shed 4 bases, with 7 bases lying between them. CDR3 protein: CAWSGTSYGYTF. The CDR3 DNA follows: TGTGCCTGGAGTGGGACAAGCTATGGCTACACCTTC.